Listed here is a single T cell receptor beta chain. Its antigen is unidentified. The CDR3 runs 15 residues. The germline gives CDR1 SGHNT, CDR2 YYREEE (reference sequence). The V gene lost 7 bases and the J gene lost 4 bases, with 18 bases spanning the gap. Sequencing targeted expressed TCRB transcripts, as all isolated RNA had been reverse transcribed. Sequencing was performed with immunoSEQ multiplex PCR; in TCRdb, only in-frame clones are kept and a portion is missing. The sample records around 58,000 clones, roughly three fifths being singletons. CD45RO/CCR7/CD25/CD127/CD95/CD27 separated CD4+ naive, central memory, regulatory and stem cell-like memory cells by sorting. This sample was taken from a study of beta chain features in type 1 diabetes. On the study more broadly: Researchers looked at roughly 100,000,000 sorted cells across all samples.

Study-level results: Among patients with Type 1 diabetes, TCRB CDR3s were moderately but significantly shorter in every one of the four CD4+ subsets. Compared with healthy donors, patients appeared to share more similar naive, central memory and regulatory TCRB repertoires.

This sequence joins TRBV5-4 and TRBJ2-1; tentatively, D is TRBD1 (6 bases). The sequence was obtained from a woman aged 18-29 years in good health. Specimen: Tregs from blood. The CDR3 spells CASGAKTGQYNEQFF. CDR3 DNA sequence: TGTGCCAGCGGGGCAAAGACAGGTCAATACAATGAGCAGTTCTTC.